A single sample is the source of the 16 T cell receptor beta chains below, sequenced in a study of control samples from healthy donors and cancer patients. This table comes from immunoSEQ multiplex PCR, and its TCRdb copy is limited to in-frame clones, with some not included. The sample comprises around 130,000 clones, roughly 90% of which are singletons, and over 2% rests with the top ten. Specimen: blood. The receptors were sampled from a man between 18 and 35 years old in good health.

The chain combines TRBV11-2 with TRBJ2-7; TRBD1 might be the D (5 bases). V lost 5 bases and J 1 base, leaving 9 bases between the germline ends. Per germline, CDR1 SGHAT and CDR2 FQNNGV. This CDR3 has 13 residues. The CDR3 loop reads CASSADISYEQYF. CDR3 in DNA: TGTGCCAGCAGCGCGGACATTTCCTACGAGCAGTACTTC.

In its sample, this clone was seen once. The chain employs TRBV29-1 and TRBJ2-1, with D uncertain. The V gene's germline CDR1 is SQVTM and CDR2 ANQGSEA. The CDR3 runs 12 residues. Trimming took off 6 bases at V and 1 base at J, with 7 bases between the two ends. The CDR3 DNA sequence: TGCAGCGTAAGAAGTTCCTACAATGAGCAGTTCTTC. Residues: CSVRSSYNEQFF.

The CDR3 protein is CASSLTDTQYF. In DNA, the CDR3 is TGTGCCAGCAGTCTTACAGATACGCAGTATTTT. The genes are TRBV6-2 or TRBV6-3 and TRBJ2-3; D gene uncertain. Germline values: CDR1 MNHEY, CDR2 SVGEGT. V gave up 5 bases and J gave up 3 bases, with 3 bases separating them. The CDR3 loop spans 11 amino acids.

CDR3 DNA sequence: TGTGCCAGCAGAAAAAGGGGGGGCGGAGAGACCCAGTACTTC. It codes for CASRKRGGGETQYF. The J gene is TRBJ2-5, the V gene TRBV6-6; D may be TRBD2 (7 bases). Germline V CDR1 and CDR2: MNHNY, SVGAGI (reference sequence). The CDR3 loop spans 14 amino acids. V was shortened by 6 bases and J by 4 bases, with 15 bases between the two germline ends.

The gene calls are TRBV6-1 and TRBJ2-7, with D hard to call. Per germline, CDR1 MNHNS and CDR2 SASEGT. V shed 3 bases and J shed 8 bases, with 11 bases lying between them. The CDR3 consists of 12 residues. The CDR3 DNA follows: TGTGCCAGCAGTGACCCCCGAGGAAAGCAGTACGTC. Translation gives CASSDPRGKQYV.

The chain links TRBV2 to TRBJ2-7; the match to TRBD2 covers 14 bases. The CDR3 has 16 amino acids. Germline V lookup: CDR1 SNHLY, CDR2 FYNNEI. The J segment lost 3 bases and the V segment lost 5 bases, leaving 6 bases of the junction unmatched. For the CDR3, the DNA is TGTGCCAGCAGTACGGGACTAGCGGGAGAACTCTACGAGCAGTACGTC. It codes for CASSTGLAGELYEQYV.

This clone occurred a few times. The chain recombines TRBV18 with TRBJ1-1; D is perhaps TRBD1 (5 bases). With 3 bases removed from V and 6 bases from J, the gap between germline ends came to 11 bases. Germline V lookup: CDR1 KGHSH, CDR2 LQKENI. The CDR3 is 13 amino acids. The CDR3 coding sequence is TGTGCCAGCTCACCCACACGGGGGGCTGAAGCTTTCTTT. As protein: CASSPTRGAEAFF.

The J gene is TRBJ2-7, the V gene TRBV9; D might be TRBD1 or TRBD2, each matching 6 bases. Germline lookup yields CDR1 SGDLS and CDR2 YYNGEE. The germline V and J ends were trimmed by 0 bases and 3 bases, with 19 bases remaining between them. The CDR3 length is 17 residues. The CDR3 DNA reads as TGTGCCAGCAGCGTAGAGGAAAAAGGGGGGACACGCTACGAGCAGTACTTC. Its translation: CASSVEEKGGTRYEQYF.

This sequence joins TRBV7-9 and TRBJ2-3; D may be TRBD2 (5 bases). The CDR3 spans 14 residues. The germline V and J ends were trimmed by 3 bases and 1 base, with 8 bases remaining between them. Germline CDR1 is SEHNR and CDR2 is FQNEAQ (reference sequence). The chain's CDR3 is CASSFEGRTDTQYF. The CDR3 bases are TGTGCCAGCAGCTTTGAGGGCCGCACAGATACGCAGTATTTT.

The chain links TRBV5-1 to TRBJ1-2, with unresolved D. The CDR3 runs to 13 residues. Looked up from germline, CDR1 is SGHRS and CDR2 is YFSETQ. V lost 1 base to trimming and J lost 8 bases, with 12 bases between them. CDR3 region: CASSLTFLSGYTF. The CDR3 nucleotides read TGCGCCAGCAGCTTGACGTTCCTTTCGGGCTACACCTTC. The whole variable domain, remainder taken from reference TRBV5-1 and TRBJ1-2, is KAGVTQTPRYLIKTRGQQVTLSCSPISGHRSVSWYQQTPGQGLQFLFEYFSETQRNKGNFPGRFSGRQFSNSRSEMNVSTLELGDSALYLCASSLTFLSGYTFGSGTRLTVV.

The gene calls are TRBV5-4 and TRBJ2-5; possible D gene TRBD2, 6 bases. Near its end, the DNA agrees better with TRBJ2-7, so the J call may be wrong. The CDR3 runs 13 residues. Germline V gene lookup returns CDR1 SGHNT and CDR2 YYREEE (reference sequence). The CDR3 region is CASSPGEAHEQYF. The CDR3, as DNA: TGTGCCAGCAGCCCCGGGGAGGCCCACGAGCAGTACTTC.

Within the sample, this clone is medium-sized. CDR3: CASSDEWGTEAFF. The CDR3 nucleotides read TGTGCCAGCAGCGACGAGTGGGGCACTGAAGCTTTCTTT. The chain couples TRBV7-9 to TRBJ1-1; D is ambiguous. V was shortened by 5 bases and J by 4 bases, with 11 bases between the two germline ends. Germline V gives CDR1 SEHNR, CDR2 FQNEAQ (reference sequence). The CDR3 is made up of 13 amino acids.

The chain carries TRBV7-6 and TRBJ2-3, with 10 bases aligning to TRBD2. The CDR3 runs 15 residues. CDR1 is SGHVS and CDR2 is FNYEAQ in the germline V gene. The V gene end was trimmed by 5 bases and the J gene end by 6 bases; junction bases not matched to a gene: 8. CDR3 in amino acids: CASSPGAGGPDTQYF. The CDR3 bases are TGTGCCAGCAGCCCCGGAGCGGGAGGGCCGGATACGCAGTATTTT.

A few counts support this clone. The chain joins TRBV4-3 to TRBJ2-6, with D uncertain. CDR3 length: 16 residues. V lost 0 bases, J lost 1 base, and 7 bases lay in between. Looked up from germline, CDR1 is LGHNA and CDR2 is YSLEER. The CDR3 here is CASSQDVGSGANVLTF. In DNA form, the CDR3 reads TGCGCCAGCAGCCAAGATGTGGGGTCTGGGGCCAACGTCCTGACTTTC.

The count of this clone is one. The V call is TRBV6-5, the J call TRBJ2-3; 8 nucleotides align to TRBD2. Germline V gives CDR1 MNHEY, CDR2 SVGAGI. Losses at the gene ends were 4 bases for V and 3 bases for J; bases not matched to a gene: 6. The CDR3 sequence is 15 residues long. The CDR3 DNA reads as TGTGCCAGCAGTTCAACCGGGACTAGGACAGATACGCAGTATTTT. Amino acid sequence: CASSSTGTRTDTQYF.

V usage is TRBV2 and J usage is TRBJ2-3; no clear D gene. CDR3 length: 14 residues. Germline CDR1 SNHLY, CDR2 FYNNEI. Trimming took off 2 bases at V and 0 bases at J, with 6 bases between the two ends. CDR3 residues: CASSERQSTDTQYF. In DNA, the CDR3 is TGTGCCAGCAGTGAACGGCAGAGCACAGATACGCAGTATTTT.